Sequencing of this TCR beta chain was carried out in a study of beta chain features in type 1 diabetes. About the research overall: Age, gender and cell yields were alike across patients and healthy donors. Findings and limits, study-wide: Sequencing used cDNA, and cells with high TCR expression could therefore be over-represented. Among all four CD4+ subsets, Type 1 diabetes patients had TCRB CDR3s that were moderately but significantly shorter. In type 1 diabetes patients, VDJ junctions had fewer insertions; deletions at these junctions were more frequent.

The entirety of the isolated RNA underwent reverse transcription, so expressed TCRB transcripts were sequenced. TCRdb keeps only in-frame clones here, not all; method: immunoSEQ multiplex PCR. The sample lists roughly 350,000 clones, 9.5% to 10% occurring once. There was one heparinised blood draw per donor, averaging around 0.11 L. This clone was found a few times. What it binds is not known. CDR1 MDHEN and CDR2 SYDVKM come from the germline V gene. The CDR3 covers 16 residues. V lost 4 bases to trimming and J lost 6 bases; unmatched junction nucleotides: 9. This clonotype was sampled from a man aged 25-45 years with type 1 diabetes. This chain connects TRBV28 to TRBJ2-1; the match to TRBD2 covers 10 bases. Sequenced sample: central memory CD4+ T cells from blood. CDR3 sequence (DNA): TGTGCCAGCAGTTCCTTCGGACTAGCGGAATCCAATGAGCAGTTCTTC. Translation: CASSSFGLAESNEQFF.